Reported below is one T cell receptor (beta chain). As processed by the authors: Estimation of nucleated cell counts was performed using reference gene primer amplification. Assay: immunoSEQ multiplex PCR; the TCRdb copy retains only in-frame clones and omits some. Clone size and V and J calls were adopted from that table, with D and trimming inferred from the DNA. The top ten hold approximately 0.9% of the sample, which has over 450,000 clones, approximately 92% seen once. This entry comes from a study of blood T cell repertoires in COVID-19. Overall study context: The cDNA or gDNA used as material had been derived from T cells, B-cell-depleted T cells, or PBMCs.

Followed longitudinally, the Seattle patients had been enrolled during active infection. Material: peripheral blood. The TCR was taken from a man aged 18 to 30 with COVID-19, enrolled during active disease.

DNA for the CDR3: TGTGCCAGCAGCTTAATATGGGGGCGTAACTCTAATTCACCCCTCCACTTT. It translates to CASSLIWGRNSNSPLHF. V usage is TRBV7-8 and J usage is TRBJ1-6; the D gene is possibly TRBD1 (6 bases). The CDR3 is 17 residues long. Germline CDR1 SGHVS, CDR2 FQNEAQ. Deletions cut 2 bases from V and 6 bases from J, with 17 bases between.